Here is one T cell receptor beta chain with its context. This clonotype appeared a few times. This receptor's antigen is unknown. Base qualities are missing; no much larger clone stands one base away. Receptor amplification or capture employed 5' RACE. TCRdb names Illumina HiSeq 2500 as the instrument used. A second PCR of about 6 to 11 cycles was performed with a sample-barcoded 5' primer and a J-beta primer mix. A unique molecular identifier was introduced onto each TCR beta cDNA molecule by a template-switch 5' adaptor carrying 12 random nucleotides. Each sample yielded at least 3 million CDR3-containing paired-end reads. All of the RNA was converted into first-strand cDNA using the Mint cDNA synthesis kit, with a TRBC-specific oligonucleotide serving as the primer. After uracil-DNA glycosylase treatment, a first 18-cycle PCR used universal primers M1SS and BC2_uni_R on all cDNA. On the study's bioinformatics: For normalization, 1 million high-quality reads were randomly selected from each sample, with every read carrying a distinct molecular identifier. Reads sharing molecular identifiers were discarded rather than binned into consensus sequences. MiTCR, set to a Q25 quality threshold and the strictest error-elimination algorithm, was used for CDR3 identification, clonotype clustering and error correction. A nonparametric unseen species model using Euler transformation provided a lower-bound estimate of total TCR beta diversity. The public reads were reanalyzed by TCRdb: fastp trimming at Q25, MiXCR alignment, in-frame beta chains only. Every distinct CDR3 protein forms one entry, paired with its most common genes and DNA. The V and J calls and clone size come from TCRdb's table, not from the authors' own analysis. This sample comprises 920,000 or so distinct CDR3 sequences, 45% of them detected only once. Approximately 17% of the sample belongs to the ten largest clones.

The CDR3 holds 13 amino acids from the cysteine to the phenylalanine. Only the CDR3 part of the read is kept: 39 bases, read in frame from the first base. Based on the germline V gene (reference sequence), the CDR1 and CDR2 sequences are MNHEY and SMNVEV. Germline trimming: 9 bases from V, 3 bases from J; junction bases outside gene matches: 3. The data originate from a study of blood T cells in healthy people across ages (dated by TCRdb to the mid-2010s). Broadly, across the study: In model experiments, roughly one uniquely barcoded TCR beta cDNA molecule per two T cells was captured by template switching. Donors of different ages were randomly distributed across sequencing lanes to avoid experimental bias. The donors were split into four age groups: young (average 16 years), middle-aged (around 37), aged (roughly 68) and long-lived (under 85). Age-related changes in TCR beta repertoire diversity were measured in the study by deep sequencing normalized with unique cDNA molecular identifiers. For two donors (one aged 18 to 29 and one aged 80 or older), the study analyzed two additional independent replicas of 1 million unique cDNA reads from the same blood draw.

Donors were about 36 systemically healthy Caucasian individuals from Russia aged 6 to 90 years. Each donor gave 8 to 10 milliliters of peripheral blood, drawn into EDTA-treated Vacutainer tubes. Ficoll-Paque density-gradient centrifugation was used to isolate PBMCs, with at least 7 million per sample. Total RNA, at least 5 micrograms per sample, was extracted from PBMCs with Trizol reagent. For every donor, an aliquot of PBMCs went through flow cytometry to measure the percentages of naive CD45RAhigh/CD27high T cells. Study-wide findings and limitations: Observed TCR beta diversity correlated strongly with the percentage of naive T cells measured by flow cytometry. As age increased, observed TCR beta diversity per million T cells dropped in a roughly linear way, and a significant reduction was already evident by age roughly 40. Compared with the aged group, the long-lived group had more naive CD4+ T cells, fewer expanded clones and increased TCR diversity, suggesting age selection. Conclusive comparison of naive and antigen-experienced compartments was prevented by the profiling of bulk unsorted PBMCs. Because donor CMV infection status was unknown, age-related changes in expanded clonotypes were potentially confounded. Estimates of total diversity based on one million sequenced T cells were regarded as lower bounds and as underestimates.

This receptor was taken from a woman in her sixties or seventies in good health. This chain is built from TRBV27 and TRBJ2-1, and TRBD2 aligns with 9 junction nucleotides. The sample consisted of blood. The sequence in DNA is TGTGCCAGTACTAGCGGGCTCTACAATGAGCAGTTCTTC. It specifies CASTSGLYNEQFF.